This T cell receptor (beta chain) was observed in a study of blood T cell repertoires in COVID-19. This CDR3 region has 18 residues. Participants' own reports of clinical history determined their cohort assignment. As handled by the study authors: Researchers report that nucleated cell counts were estimated from reference gene primer amplification. The method was immunoSEQ multiplex PCR; TCRdb's version includes in-frame clones alone and lacks a portion of them. Clonal size and the V and J genes are those of that table, whereas D and trimming came from the DNA. The data contain approximately 260,000 clones, roughly 84% of them seen just once; the ten biggest clones take up 5% to 8%.

The rearrangement joins TRBV21-1 to TRBJ1-4. TRBV21-1 is classified as a pseudogene. Source material: PBMCs or T cells enriched from blood (not recorded which). The clonotype was recovered from a woman in her 50s who had been exposed to COVID-19. CDR3 sequence (DNA): TGTGCCAGCAGCATACCCCGAGGCTCGGGAGCAACTAATGAAAAACTGTTTTTT. This encodes CASSIPRGSGATNEKLFF.